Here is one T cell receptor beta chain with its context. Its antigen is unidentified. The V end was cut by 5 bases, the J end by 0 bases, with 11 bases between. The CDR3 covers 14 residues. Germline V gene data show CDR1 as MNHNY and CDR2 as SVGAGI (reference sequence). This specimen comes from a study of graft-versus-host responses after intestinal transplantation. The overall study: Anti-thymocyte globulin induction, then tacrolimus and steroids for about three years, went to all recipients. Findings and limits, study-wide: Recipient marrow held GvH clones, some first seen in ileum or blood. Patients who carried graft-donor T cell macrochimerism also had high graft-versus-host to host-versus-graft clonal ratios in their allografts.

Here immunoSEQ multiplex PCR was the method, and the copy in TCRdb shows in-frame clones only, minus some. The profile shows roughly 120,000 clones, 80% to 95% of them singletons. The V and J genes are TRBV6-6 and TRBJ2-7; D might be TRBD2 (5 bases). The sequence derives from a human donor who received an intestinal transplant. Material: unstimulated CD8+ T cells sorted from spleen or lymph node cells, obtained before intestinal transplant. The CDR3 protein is CASSPPAGSYEQYF. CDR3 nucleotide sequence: TGTGCCAGCAGTCCTCCGGCGGGCTCCTACGAGCAGTACTTC.